This is a list of T cell receptor beta chains from one sample in a study of patients and donors after allogeneic stem cell transplantation. TCRdb re-called the RT-PCR reads through MiXCR, storing one row per CDR3 protein. This table holds around 17,000 distinct CDR3 sequences, under 30% found once. Sequences were obtained from blood, either unsorted or a sorted T cell fraction (not recorded which). The receptor source for this set is a human donor who was either an allogeneic HSCT recipient or a stem cell or donor lymphocyte infusion donor (not recorded which). It is not recorded whose cells these are; they may come from a transplant donor. CDR3s include the opening cysteine and the closing phenylalanine or tryptophan. D genes are given only for firm matches. Clone size, where shown, is once, few, many, or a class for clones that have expanded.

-,-,TRBJ1-1,TRBV12-3/TRBV12-4,CASTRTGNTEAFF,TGTGCCAGCACCAGGACGGGGAACACTGAAGCTTTCTTT
-,few,TRBJ1-3,TRBV6-6,CASRTAGAGNTIYF,TGTGCCAGCAGGACGGCGGGGGCTGGAAACACCATATATTTT
-,medium-sized,TRBJ1-1,TRBV20-1,CSARVRPNTEAFF,TGCAGTGCTAGAGTCAGGCCGAACACTGAAGCTTTCTTT
-,-,TRBJ1-2,TRBV2,CASTGESRALYGYTF,TGTGCCAGCACAGGGGAAAGCAGAGCCCTCTATGGCTACACCTTC
TRBD2,few,TRBJ2-3,TRBV20-1,CSAERGTGDTQYF,TGCAGTGCTGAGCGGGGGACGGGGGATACGCAGTATTTT
-,few,TRBJ1-5,TRBV19,CASRISGGRNQPQHF,TGTGCCAGTAGGATCTCCGGAGGGAGAAATCAGCCCCAGCATTTT
TRBD2,-,TRBJ2-5,TRBV15,CATSRDIVRGLAKETQYF,TGTGCCACCAGCAGAGATATCGTTAGGGGACTAGCAAAAGAGACCCAGTACTTC
-,-,TRBJ1-1,TRBV5-1,CASSFWGGMNTEAFF,TGCGCCAGCAGCTTCTGGGGTGGTATGAACACTGAAGCTTTCTTT
TRBD1,-,TRBJ1-4,TRBV4-1,CASSQGGVGTVKEKLFF,TGCGCCAGCAGCCAAGGGGGAGTCGGGACAGTAAAAGAAAAACTGTTTTTT
-,-,TRBJ2-4,TRBV5-1,CASSLPTGILAKNIQYF,TGCGCCAGCAGCCTTCCTACAGGGATACTAGCCAAAAACATTCAGTACTTC
TRBD1,many,TRBJ1-1,TRBV20-1,CSAREQGRGTEAFF,TGCAGTGCGCGCGAACAGGGGAGAGGCACTGAAGCTTTCTTT
TRBD1,many,TRBJ1-6,TRBV3-1,CASSPDRGSPLHF,TGTGCCAGCAGCCCGGACAGGGGCTCACCCCTCCACTTT
TRBD1,few,TRBJ1-4,TRBV7-2,CASSFRTGHNEKLFF,TGTGCCAGCAGCTTTAGGACAGGACATAATGAAAAACTGTTTTTT
-,-,TRBJ2-5,TRBV25-1,CASSERFGGRWETQYF,TGTGCCAGCAGTGAACGTTTTGGGGGGCGGTGGGAGACCCAGTACTTC
-,few,TRBJ1-1,TRBV28,CASSFAGANTEAFF,TGTGCCAGCAGTTTTGCAGGGGCGAACACTGAAGCTTTCTTT